Shown below are 18 T cell receptor beta chains from a single sample sequenced in a study of cytomegalovirus exposure and HLA in healthy donors. Here immunoSEQ multiplex PCR was the method, and the copy in TCRdb shows in-frame clones only, minus some. The data show 150,000 to 200,000 clones, less than 85% seen once. Sample: PBMCs. These receptors all come from a man between 18 and 29 years old in good health and CMV-seropositive.

V gene TRBV28 combines with J gene TRBJ1-1, with 7 bases aligning to TRBD1. Trimming removed 3 bases from V and 1 base from J; junction bases left unmatched: 8. Germline V gene lookup returns CDR1 MDHEN and CDR2 SYDVKM. The CDR3 sequence is 16 residues long. The CDR3 DNA sequence: TGTGCCAGCAGTTTTTACGGGACAGCGAAGAACACTGAAGCTTTCTTT. It is translated as CASSFYGTAKNTEAFF.

V usage is TRBV10-3 and J usage is TRBJ2-7; TRBD2 matches at 8 bases. Looked up from germline, CDR1 is ENHRY and CDR2 is SYGVKD. This CDR3 region has 13 residues. V was pared by 9 bases and J by 1 base, with 5 bases of the junction left unmatched. The CDR3 region has the DNA TGTGCCATTTCGCGGGGGGCGTCCTACGAGCAGTACTTC. As protein: CAISRGASYEQYF.

The V and J genes are TRBV5-1 and TRBJ2-5; 7 bases map to TRBD1. After removal of 2 bases from V and 5 bases from J, the junction contained 3 bases not matched to a gene. Looked up from germline, CDR1 is SGHRS and CDR2 is YFSETQ. The length of the CDR3 is 13 residues. The CDR3 here is CASSLSQGETQYF. CDR3 coding DNA: TGCGCCAGCAGCTTATCACAGGGGGAGACCCAGTACTTC.

This rearrangement joins TRBV7-9 to TRBJ2-7; 12 bases fit TRBD1. Germline V gene lookup returns CDR1 SEHNR and CDR2 FQNEAQ (reference sequence). CDR3 length: 16 amino acids. V lost 5 bases, J lost 7 bases, and 12 bases stayed unmatched. CDR3 coding DNA: TGTGCCAGCAGCCCCGTCCCGGGACAGGGGGCGCGGGAGCAGTACTTC. It encodes CASSPVPGQGAREQYF.

In nucleotides, the CDR3 is TGTGCCAGCAGTGAATTGGCGGGGGGGCCGGCAGATACGCAGTATTTT. Protein product: CASSELAGGPADTQYF. V usage is TRBV2 and J usage is TRBJ2-3; 9 bases map to TRBD2. CDR3 length: 16 amino acids. V shed 2 bases, J shed 4 bases, and the junction held 7 bases outside the gene matches. Germline CDR1 reads SNHLY; CDR2 reads FYNNEI.

V gene TRBV6-1 combines with J gene TRBJ1-4; D may be TRBD1 (6 bases). The germline gives CDR1 MNHNS, CDR2 SASEGT. CDR3 length equals 14 residues. Trimming left V 6 bases short and J 7 bases short, with 15 bases between. CDR3 protein: CASRRQDWGEKLFF. DNA for the CDR3: TGTGCCAGCAGGAGACAGGATTGGGGTGAAAAACTGTTTTTT.

In its sample, this clone was seen once. V usage is TRBV29-1 and J usage is TRBJ1-1, with 9 bases aligning to TRBD1. Germline-derived CDR1 and CDR2 are SQVTM and ANQGSEA. V dropped 5 bases and J dropped 4; count of bases not matched to a gene: 8. The CDR3 runs to 14 residues. The CDR3, as DNA: TGCAGCGTTCTACCGGGGACAGGGAGCACTGAAGCTTTCTTT. Translated, it gives CSVLPGTGSTEAFF.

This rearrangement joins TRBV13 to TRBJ2-2, with D possibly TRBD2 on 5 matching bases. Germline lookup yields CDR1 PRHDT and CDR2 FYEKMQ (reference sequence). Trimming removed 2 bases from V and 4 bases from J, with 11 bases in between. The CDR3 is 15 amino acids. In DNA form, the CDR3 reads TGTGCCAGCAGCTTAAGGGAGAGAGGCACCGGGGAGCTGTTTTTT. Translated, it gives CASSLRERGTGELFF.

This clone was seen more than once but under ten times. The chain employs TRBV4-1 and TRBJ2-2, with 7 nucleotides matching TRBD2. Per the germline V gene, CDR1 is MGHRA and CDR2 is YSYEKL. V shed 7 bases, J shed 5 bases, and the junction held 13 bases outside the gene matches. The CDR3 contains 16 residues. CDR3 sequence reads: CASKRGGLVATGELFF. The CDR3 DNA is TGCGCCAGCAAAAGGGGAGGGCTAGTGGCGACCGGGGAGCTGTTTTTT.

The chain uses TRBV2 and TRBJ1-2; TRBD1 aligns across 11 bases. This CDR3 region has 15 residues. With V trimmed by 10 bases and J by 7 bases, 14 bases remained unmatched. Per germline, CDR1 SNHLY and CDR2 FYNNEI. The CDR3 DNA is TGTGCCACCCCAACCGGGGACAGGGGGTTGGGTGGCTACACCTTC. Protein product: CATPTGDRGLGGYTF.

The chain is built from TRBV27 and TRBJ2-3; 8 bases align to TRBD2. Losses at the gene ends were 6 bases for V and 3 bases for J; bases not matched to a gene: 5. In germline, CDR1 is MNHEY, CDR2 SMNVEV (reference sequence). This CDR3 is 14 amino acids long. CDR3 amino acids: CASSRTSRTDTQYF. CDR3 DNA: TGTGCCAGCAGCCGGACTAGCCGTACAGATACGCAGTATTTT.

The rearrangement joins TRBV2 to TRBJ1-1; D unresolved. The V and J ends lost 6 bases and 0 bases respectively, with 8 bases between them. CDR1 and CDR2 from the germline V gene are SNHLY and FYNNEI. There are 13 residues in the CDR3. The CDR3: CASSRPLNTEAFF. The DNA for the CDR3 is TGTGCCAGCAGCCGTCCCTTGAACACTGAAGCTTTCTTT.

V and J are TRBV6-5 and TRBJ1-5; TRBD1 might be the D (5 bases). The CDR3 runs 14 residues. Trimming took off 8 bases at V and 0 bases at J, with 11 bases between the two ends. Germline-derived CDR1 and CDR2 are MNHEY and SVGAGI. CDR3 DNA: TGTGCCAGCGGGGCAGTGTATAGCAATCAGCCCCAGCATTTT. The encoded protein is CASGAVYSNQPQHF.

CDR3 sequence (DNA): TGTGCCAGCAGCTTTACCGGGACAGGGAGGACCTACGAGCAGTACTTC. It is translated as CASSFTGTGRTYEQYF. This chain connects TRBV5-5 to TRBJ2-7; 9 bases line up with TRBD1. The CDR3 is made up of 16 amino acids. The V segment lost 2 bases and the J segment 2 bases; nucleotides outside the gene matches: 8. CDR1 and CDR2 from the germline V gene are SGHKS and YYEKEE (reference sequence).

The V call is TRBV5-1, the J call TRBJ1-2; 8 nucleotides match TRBD1. Germline-derived CDR1 and CDR2 are SGHRS and YFSETQ. This CDR3 has 12 amino acids. V lost 7 bases to trimming and J lost 5 bases; unmatched junction nucleotides: 4. This CDR3 reads CASWDRRYGYTF. In DNA, the CDR3 is TGCGCCAGCTGGGACAGGAGGTATGGCTACACCTTC.

The rearrangement links TRBV5-1 to TRBJ2-7; weak D call: TRBD2 (5 bases). The CDR3 runs 13 residues. Trimming removed 4 bases at V and 4 bases at J, with 12 bases between. Germline CDR1 is SGHRS and CDR2 is YFSETQ. The CDR3 protein is CASSLGNRYEQYF. The DNA of the CDR3 is TGCGCCAGCAGCCTCGGGAATCGATACGAGCAGTACTTC.

The CDR3 protein is CASSSGQGAAFF. CDR3 coding DNA: TGCGCCAGCAGCTCGGGACAGGGAGCGGCTTTCTTT. The V and J genes are TRBV5-1 and TRBJ1-1, with TRBD1 matching over 9 bases. This CDR3 is 12 amino acids long. Germline loops: CDR1 SGHRS, CDR2 YFSETQ. V shed 3 bases and J 11 bases; nucleotides not matched to a gene: 5.

The chain employs TRBV27 and TRBJ2-5; 8 bases line up with TRBD2. Germline CDR1 is MNHEY and CDR2 is SMNVEV (reference sequence). V dropped 5 bases and J dropped 6; count of bases not matched to a gene: 11. This CDR3 region has 15 residues. DNA for the CDR3: TGTGCCAGCAGTGACCGGGGGGGCCGGATAAAGACCCAGTACTTC. Translated: CASSDRGGRIKTQYF.